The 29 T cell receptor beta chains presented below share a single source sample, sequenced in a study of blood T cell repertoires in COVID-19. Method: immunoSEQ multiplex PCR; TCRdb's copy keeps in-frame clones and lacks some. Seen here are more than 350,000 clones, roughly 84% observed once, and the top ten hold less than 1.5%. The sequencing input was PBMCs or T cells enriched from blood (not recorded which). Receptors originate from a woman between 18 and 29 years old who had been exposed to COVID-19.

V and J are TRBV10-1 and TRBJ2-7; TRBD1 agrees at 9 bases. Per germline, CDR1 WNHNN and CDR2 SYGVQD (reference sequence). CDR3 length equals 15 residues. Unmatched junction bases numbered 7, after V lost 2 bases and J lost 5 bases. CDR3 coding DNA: TGCGCCAGCAGTGAGACCGGGACAGGGAGCCACGAGCAGTACTTC. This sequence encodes CASSETGTGSHEQYF.

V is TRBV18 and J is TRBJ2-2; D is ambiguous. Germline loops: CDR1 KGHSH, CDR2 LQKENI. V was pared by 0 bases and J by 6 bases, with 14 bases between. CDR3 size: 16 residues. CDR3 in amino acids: CASSPPRQPNAGELFF. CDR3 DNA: TGTGCCAGCTCACCACCGAGGCAGCCAAACGCCGGGGAGCTGTTTTTT.

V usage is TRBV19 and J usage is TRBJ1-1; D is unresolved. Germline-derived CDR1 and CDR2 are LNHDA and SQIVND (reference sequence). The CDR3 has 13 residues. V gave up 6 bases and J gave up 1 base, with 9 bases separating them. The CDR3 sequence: CASSPFGNTEAFF. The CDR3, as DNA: TGTGCCAGTAGCCCTTTCGGGAACACTGAAGCTTTCTTT.

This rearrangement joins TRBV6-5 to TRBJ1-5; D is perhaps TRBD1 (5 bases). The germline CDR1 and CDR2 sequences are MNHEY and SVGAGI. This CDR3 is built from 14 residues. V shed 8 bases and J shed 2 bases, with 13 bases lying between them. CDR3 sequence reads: CASVRGGGNQPQHF. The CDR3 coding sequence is TGTGCCAGCGTTAGGGGCGGGGGCAATCAGCCCCAGCATTTT.

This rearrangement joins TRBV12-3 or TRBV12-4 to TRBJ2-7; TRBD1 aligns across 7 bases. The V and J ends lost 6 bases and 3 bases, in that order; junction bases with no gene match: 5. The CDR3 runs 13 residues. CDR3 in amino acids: CASSNRGYYEQYF. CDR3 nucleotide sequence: TGTGCCAGCAGCAACAGGGGATACTACGAGCAGTACTTC.

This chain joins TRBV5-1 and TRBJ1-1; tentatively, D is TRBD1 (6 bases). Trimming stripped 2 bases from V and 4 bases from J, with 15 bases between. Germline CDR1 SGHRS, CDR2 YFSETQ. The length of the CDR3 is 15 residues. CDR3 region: CASSFWDMSSTEAFF. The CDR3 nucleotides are TGCGCCAGCAGCTTTTGGGACATGTCGAGCACTGAAGCTTTCTTT.

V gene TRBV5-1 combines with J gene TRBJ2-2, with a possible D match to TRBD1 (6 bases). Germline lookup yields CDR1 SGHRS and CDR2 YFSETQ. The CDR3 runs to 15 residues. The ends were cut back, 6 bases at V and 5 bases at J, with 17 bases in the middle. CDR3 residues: CASTMDRPRTGELFF. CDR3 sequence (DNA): TGCGCCAGCACCATGGACAGACCCCGAACCGGGGAGCTGTTTTTT. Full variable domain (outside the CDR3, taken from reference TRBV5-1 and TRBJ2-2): KAGVTQTPRYLIKTRGQQVTLSCSPISGHRSVSWYQQTPGQGLQFLFEYFSETQRNKGNFPGRFSGRQFSNSRSEMNVSTLELGDSALYLCASTMDRPRTGELFFGEGSRLTVL.

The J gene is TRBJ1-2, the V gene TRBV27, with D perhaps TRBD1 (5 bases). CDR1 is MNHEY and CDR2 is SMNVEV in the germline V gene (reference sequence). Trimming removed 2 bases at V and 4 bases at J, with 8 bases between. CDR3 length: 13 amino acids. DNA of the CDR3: TGTGCCAGCAGTTTACAGGGTGGCTATGGCTACACCTTC. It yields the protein CASSLQGGYGYTF.

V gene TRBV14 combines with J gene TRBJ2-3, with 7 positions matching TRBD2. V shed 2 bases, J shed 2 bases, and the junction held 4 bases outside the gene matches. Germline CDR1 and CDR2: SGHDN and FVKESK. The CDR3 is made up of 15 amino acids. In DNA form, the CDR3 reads TGTGCCAGCAGCCAAACGGGAGGAATCACAGATACGCAGTATTTT. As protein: CASSQTGGITDTQYF.

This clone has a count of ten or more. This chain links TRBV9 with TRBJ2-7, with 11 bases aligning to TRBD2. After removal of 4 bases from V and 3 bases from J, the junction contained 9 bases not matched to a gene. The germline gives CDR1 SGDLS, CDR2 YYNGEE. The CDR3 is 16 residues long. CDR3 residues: CASSPTASGGHYEQYF. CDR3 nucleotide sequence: TGTGCCAGCAGCCCAACGGCTAGCGGGGGGCACTACGAGCAGTACTTC.

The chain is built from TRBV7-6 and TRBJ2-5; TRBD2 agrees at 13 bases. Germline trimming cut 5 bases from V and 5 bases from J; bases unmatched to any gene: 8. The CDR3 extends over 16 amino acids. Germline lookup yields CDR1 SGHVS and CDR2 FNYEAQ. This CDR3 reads CASSDTSGGAWETQYF. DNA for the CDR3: TGTGCCAGCAGCGACACTAGCGGGGGGGCTTGGGAGACCCAGTACTTC.

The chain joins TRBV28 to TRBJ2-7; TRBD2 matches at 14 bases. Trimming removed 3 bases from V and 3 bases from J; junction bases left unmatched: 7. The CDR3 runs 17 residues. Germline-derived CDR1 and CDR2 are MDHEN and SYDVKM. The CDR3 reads CASSFYGTSGGLYEQYF. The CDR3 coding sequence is TGTGCCAGCAGTTTTTATGGGACTAGCGGGGGCCTCTACGAGCAGTACTTC.

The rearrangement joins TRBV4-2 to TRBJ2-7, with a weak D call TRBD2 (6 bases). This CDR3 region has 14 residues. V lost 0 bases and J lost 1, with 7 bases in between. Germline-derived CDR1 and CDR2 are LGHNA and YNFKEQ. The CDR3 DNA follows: TGTGCCAGCAGCCAAGATCGGGGGTCCTACGAGCAGTACTTC. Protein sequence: CASSQDRGSYEQYF.

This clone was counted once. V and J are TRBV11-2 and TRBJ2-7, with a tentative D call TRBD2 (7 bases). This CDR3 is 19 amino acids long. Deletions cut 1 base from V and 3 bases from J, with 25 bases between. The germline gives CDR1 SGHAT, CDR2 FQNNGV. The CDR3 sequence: CASSLVGGIGTGTYYEQYF. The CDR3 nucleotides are TGTGCCAGCAGCTTAGTGGGGGGGATTGGAACAGGGACTTACTACGAGCAGTACTTC.

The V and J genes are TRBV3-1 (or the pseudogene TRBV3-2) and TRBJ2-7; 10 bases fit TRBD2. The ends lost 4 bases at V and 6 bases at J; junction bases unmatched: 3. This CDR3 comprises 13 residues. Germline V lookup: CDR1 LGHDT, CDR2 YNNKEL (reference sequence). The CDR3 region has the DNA TGTGCCAGCAGCCTAGCGGGAGGACGCGAGCAGTACTTC. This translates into CASSLAGGREQYF.

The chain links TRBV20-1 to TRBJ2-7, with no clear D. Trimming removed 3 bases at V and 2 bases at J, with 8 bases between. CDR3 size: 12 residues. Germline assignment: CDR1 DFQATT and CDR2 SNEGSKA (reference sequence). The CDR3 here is CSASLSAYEQYF. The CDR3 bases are TGCAGTGCTAGTCTCTCTGCCTACGAGCAGTACTTC.

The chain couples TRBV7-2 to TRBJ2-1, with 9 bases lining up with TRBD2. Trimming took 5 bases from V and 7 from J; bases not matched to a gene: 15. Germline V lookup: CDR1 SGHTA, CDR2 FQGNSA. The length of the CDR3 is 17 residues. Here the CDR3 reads CASSPNLGGGARNEQFF. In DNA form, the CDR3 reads TGTGCCAGCAGCCCGAACCTTGGCGGGGGGGCCCGAAATGAGCAGTTCTTC.

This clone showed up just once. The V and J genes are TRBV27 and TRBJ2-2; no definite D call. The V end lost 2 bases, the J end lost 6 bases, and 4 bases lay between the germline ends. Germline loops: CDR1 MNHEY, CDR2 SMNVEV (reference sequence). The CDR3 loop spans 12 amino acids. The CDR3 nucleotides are TGTGCCAGCAGTTTACTTGCCGGGGAGCTGTTTTTT. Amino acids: CASSLLAGELFF.

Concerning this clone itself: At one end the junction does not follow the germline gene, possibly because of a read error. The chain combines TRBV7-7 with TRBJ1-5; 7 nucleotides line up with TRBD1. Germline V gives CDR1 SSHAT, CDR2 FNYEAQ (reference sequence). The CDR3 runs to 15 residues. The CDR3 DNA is TGTGCTAGCAGCTTAGAGGGGCAGGGGGGTCAGCCCCAGCATTTT. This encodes CASSLEGQGGQPQHF.

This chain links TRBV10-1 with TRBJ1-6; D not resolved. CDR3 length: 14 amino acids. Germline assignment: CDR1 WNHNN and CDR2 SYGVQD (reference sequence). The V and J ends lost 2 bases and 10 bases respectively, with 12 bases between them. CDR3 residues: CASSEQRGGSPLHF. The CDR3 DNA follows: TGCGCCAGCAGTGAGCAGCGGGGTGGGTCACCCCTCCACTTT.

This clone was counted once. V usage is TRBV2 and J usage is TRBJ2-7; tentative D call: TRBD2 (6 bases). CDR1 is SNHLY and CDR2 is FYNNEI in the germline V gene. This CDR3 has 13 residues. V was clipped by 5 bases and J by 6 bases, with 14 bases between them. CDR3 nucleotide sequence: TGTGCCAGCAGTCCCAGGCCGCGGGGCGAGCAGTACTTC. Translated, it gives CASSPRPRGEQYF.

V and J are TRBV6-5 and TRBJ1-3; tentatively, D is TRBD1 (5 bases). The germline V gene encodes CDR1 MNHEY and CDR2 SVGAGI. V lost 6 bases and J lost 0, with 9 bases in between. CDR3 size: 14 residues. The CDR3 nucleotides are TGTGCCAGCAGACCAGGGCTCTCTGGAAACACCATATATTTT. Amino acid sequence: CASRPGLSGNTIYF.

CDR3 region: CASSLSGTSYEQYF. The CDR3 nucleotides are TGTGCCAGCAGCTTGTCAGGAACGTCCTACGAGCAGTACTTC. The chain joins TRBV5-5 to TRBJ2-7; no clear D gene. This CDR3 contains 14 residues. Germline V CDR1 and CDR2: SGHKS, YYEKEE (reference sequence). V was shortened by 1 base and J by 1 base, with 9 bases between the two germline ends.

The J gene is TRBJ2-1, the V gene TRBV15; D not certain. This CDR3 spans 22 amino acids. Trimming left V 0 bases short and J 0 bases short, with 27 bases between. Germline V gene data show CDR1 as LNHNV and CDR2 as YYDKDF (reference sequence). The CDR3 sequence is CATSRDLLFANFLSSSYNEQFF. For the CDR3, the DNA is TGTGCCACCAGCAGAGATCTACTTTTTGCCAATTTCCTCTCAAGCTCCTACAATGAGCAGTTCTTC.

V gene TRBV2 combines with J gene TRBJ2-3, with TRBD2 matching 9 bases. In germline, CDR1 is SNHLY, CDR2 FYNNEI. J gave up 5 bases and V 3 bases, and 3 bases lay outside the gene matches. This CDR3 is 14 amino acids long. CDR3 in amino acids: CASSEQTSGDTQYF. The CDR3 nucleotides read TGTGCCAGCAGTGAGCAGACTAGCGGAGATACGCAGTATTTT.

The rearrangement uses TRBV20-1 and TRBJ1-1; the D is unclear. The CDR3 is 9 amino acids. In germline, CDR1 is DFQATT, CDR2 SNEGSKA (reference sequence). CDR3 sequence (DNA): TGCAGGCCGGACACTGAAGCTTTCTTT. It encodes CRPDTEAFF.

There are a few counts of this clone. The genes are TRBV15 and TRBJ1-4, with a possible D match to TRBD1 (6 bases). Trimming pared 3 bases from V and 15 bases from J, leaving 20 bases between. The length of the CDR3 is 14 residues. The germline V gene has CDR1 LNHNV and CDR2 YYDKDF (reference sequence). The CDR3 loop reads CATSSIQGIMRVFF. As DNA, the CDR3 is TGTGCCACCAGCAGTATACAGGGTATTATGAGGGTGTTTTTT.

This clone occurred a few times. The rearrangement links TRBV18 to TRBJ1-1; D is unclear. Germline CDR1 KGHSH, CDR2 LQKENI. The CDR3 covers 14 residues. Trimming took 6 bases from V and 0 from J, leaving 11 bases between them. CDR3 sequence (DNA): TGTGCCAGCTCCCTACAGAGAATGAACACTGAAGCTTTCTTT. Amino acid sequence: CASSLQRMNTEAFF.

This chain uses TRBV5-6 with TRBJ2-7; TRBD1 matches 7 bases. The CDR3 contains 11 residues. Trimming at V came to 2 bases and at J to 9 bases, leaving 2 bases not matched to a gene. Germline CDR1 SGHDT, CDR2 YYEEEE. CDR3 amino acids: CASSLTGAQYF. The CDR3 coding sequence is TGTGCCAGCAGCTTAACAGGGGCGCAGTACTTC. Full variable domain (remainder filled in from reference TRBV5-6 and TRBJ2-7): DAGVTQSPTHLIKTRGQQVTLRCSPKSGHDTVSWYQQALGQGPQFIFQYYEEEERQRGNFPDRFSGHQFPNYSSELNVNALLLGDSALYLCASSLTGAQYFGPGTRLTVT.